These T cell receptor delta chains were read from a single sample in a study of gamma-delta T cells after stem cell transplantation. TCRdb reprocessed the RT-PCR reads through CATT. The sample records more than 2,500 delta-chain clones, approximately 4.3% being singletons. The specimen sequenced was gamma-delta T cells. Every receptor here comes from a human donor. It is not recorded whose cells these are; they may come from a transplant donor. Both conserved end residues are part of each CDR3. The D gene is left open where the match is weak. Not all rows give a size; the values are once, few, many and, for expanded clones, a class.

D gene,clone size,J gene,V gene,CDR3 DNA,CDR3 protein
TRDD3,medium-sized,TRDJ3,TRDV2,TGTGCCTGTGACGCGGGATACTGGGGGATACAAGACGGAGGCTCCTGGGACACCCGACAGATGTTTTTC,CACDAGYWGIQDGGSWDTRQMFF
NA,medium-sized,TRDJ1,TRDV2,TGTGCCTGTGAGTCCCTTGGGGATCCTCCAAAGTCCGATAAACTCATCTTT,CACESLGDPPKSDKLIF
TRDD3,large,TRDJ1,TRDV2,TGTGCCTGTGACCCCTTACTGGGGGAGATACAGTACACCGATAAACTCATCTTT,CACDPLLGEIQYTDKLIF
NA,medium-sized,TRDJ3,TRDV2,TGTGCCTGTGACACCGTAACTGGCCAAGAAGGAACCTGGGACACCCGACAGATGTTTTTC,CACDTVTGQEGTWDTRQMFF
NA,few,TRDJ1,TRDV2,TGTGCCTGCGACACCCTCGTCAGTTCCACCGATAACCTCATCTTT,CACDTLVSSTDNLIF
TRDD3,medium-sized,TRDJ1,TRDV2,TGTGCCTGTGACACTCTGACTGGGGGGTTTTCGTACACCGATAAACTCATCTTT,CACDTLTGGFSYTDKLIF
TRDD3,medium-sized,TRDJ1,TRDV2,TGTGCCTGTGACAGGGTGGGGGACTGGGGGACCACCGATAAACTCATCTTT,CACDRVGDWGTTDKLIF
TRDD3,NA,TRDJ1,TRDV2,TGTGCCTGTGACTTCGTGGGGGATACGGTCGATAAACTCATCTTT,CACDFVGDTVDKLIF
TRDD3,medium-sized,TRDJ1,TRDV2,TGTGCCTGTGACCCTCTCCTGGGGGATGATAAACTCATCTTT,CACDPLLGDDKLIF
TRDD3,large,TRDJ1,TRDV2,TGTGCCTGTGACACCGTTGGGGGATACTCGGATAAACTCATCTTT,CACDTVGGYSDKLIF
TRDD3,NA,TRDJ1,TRDV2,TGTGCCTGTGATGACTTAGTACTGGGGGGGTACACCGATAAACTCATCTTT,CACDDLVLGGYTDKLIF
NA,few,TRDJ1,TRDV2,TGTGCCTGTGACACCGTCGGGCTTACGAATTGGGGGGTTCCGTACACCGATAAACTCATCTTT,CACDTVGLTNWGVPYTDKLIF
TRDD3,NA,TRDJ1,TRDV2,TGTGCCTGTGACACCGTACTGGGGGGATCTCGGGAACCCGATAAACTCATCTTT,CACDTVLGGSREPDKLIF
TRDD3,few,TRDJ1,TRDV2,TGTGCCTGTGAAAAGATGGGGGATAGGAAGTACACCGATAAACTCATCTTT,CACEKMGDRKYTDKLIF
TRDD3,few,TRDJ1,TRDV2,TGTGCCTGTGACACCTTGCTGACTGGGGGACCCCCATCCCCCTCGTACACCGATAAACTCATCTTT,CACDTLLTGGPPSPSYTDKLIF
TRDD3,NA,TRDJ1,TRDV2,TGTGCCTGTGACCTTATAAGTACTGGGGGCTCCAGGACGACCGATAAACTCATCTTT,CACDLISTGGSRTTDKLIF
TRDD3,few,TRDJ3,TRDV2,TGTGCCTGTGACACCGCCGCTGGGGGATACGGGAGCTCCTGGGACACCCGACAGATGTTTTTC,CACDTAAGGYGSSWDTRQMFF
TRDD3,NA,TRDJ1,TRDV2,TGTGCCTGTGATTTACTGGGGGATACCTACACCGATAAACTCATCTTT,CACDLLGDTYTDKLIF
TRDD3,medium-sized,TRDJ1,TRDV2,TGTGCCTGTGACAGATTACTGGGGGATACGGGGCAGTACACCGATAAACTCATCTTT,CACDRLLGDTGQYTDKLIF
TRDD3,medium-sized,TRDJ1,TRDV2,TGTGCCTGTGACTTACTGGGGGATTACACCGATAAACTCATCTTT,CACDLLGDYTDKLIF
TRDD3,few,TRDJ2,TRDV2,TGTGCCTGTGACAACGTACTGGGGGGGCCTCGGGGTTTGACAGCACAACTCTTCTTT,CACDNVLGGPRGLTAQLFF
TRDD3,medium-sized,TRDJ1,TRDV2,TGTGCCTGTGACCCCCTTACTGGGGGCCTTACCGTTAACACCGATAAACTCATCTTT,CACDPLTGGLTVNTDKLIF
TRDD3,NA,TRDJ1,TRDV2,TGTGCCTGTGACACCATGAGTCTGGGGGATACGCGGGCCCTCACCGATAAACTCATCTTT,CACDTMSLGDTRALTDKLIF
TRDD3,few,TRDJ1,TRDV2,TGTGCCTGTGACACCGTGGGTTTGTCGGGGGATACGAGGTCCGATAAACTCATCTTT,CACDTVGLSGDTRSDKLIF
TRDD3,medium-sized,TRDJ1,TRAV29/DV5,TGTGCAGCAAGCGCGCGATGTAAACGACGGAACTGGGGGATACGCGCCGATAAACTCATCTTT,CAASARCKRRNWGIRADKLIF
TRDD3,few,TRDJ1,TRDV2,TGTGCCTGTGACACTCTGGGGGATACTGAGGGTAAGCTCATCTTT,CACDTLGDTEGKLIF
TRDD3,medium-sized,TRDJ1,TRDV2,TGTGCCTGTGACACCGTTCCGACTGGGGGATATTTTTCCGATAAACTCATCTTT,CACDTVPTGGYFSDKLIF
TRDD3,medium-sized,TRDJ1,TRDV2,TGTGCCTGTGACACCGTACTGGGGGATCCCCAATACACCGATAAACTCATCTTT,CACDTVLGDPQYTDKLIF
TRDD3,NA,TRDJ1,TRDV2,TGTGCCTGTGACCAATCGTACTGGGGGATACGTAGTACGCCATCGTACACCGATAAACTCATCTTT,CACDQSYWGIRSTPSYTDKLIF
NA,few,TRDJ1,TRDV2,TGTGCCTGTGACAGGGTTCAGGGGGTCCCTAATACCTTAAGGGGCACCGATAAACTCATCTTT,CACDRVQGVPNTLRGTDKLIF
NA,NA,TRDJ1,TRDV2,TGTGCCTGTGACTCCCTGGCGGGGGCCATGGGGTACACCGATAAACTCATCTTT,CACDSLAGAMGYTDKLIF
TRDD3,NA,TRDJ1,TRDV2,TGTGCCTGTGACCCCCTTCAGATTCTGGGGGAGACGTACACCGATAAACTCATCTTT,CACDPLQILGETYTDKLIF
NA,large,TRDJ1,TRDV2,TGTGCCTGTGACACCCTGGGGATCGAGTACACCGATAAACTCATCTTT,CACDTLGIEYTDKLIF
TRDD3,few,TRDJ1,TRDV2,TGTGCCTGTGACCTACTGGGGGATAAAACCGATAAACTCATCTTT,CACDLLGDKTDKLIF
TRDD3,large,TRDJ3,TRDV2,TGTGCCTGTGACGAGTCTGGGGGATCAAGCTCCTGGGACACCCGACAGATGTTTTTC,CACDESGGSSSWDTRQMFF
TRDD3,NA,TRDJ1,TRDV2,TGTGCCTGTGACGTACTGGGGGCCCCTGTCACCGATAAACTCATCTTT,CACDVLGAPVTDKLIF
TRDD3,medium-sized,TRDJ3,TRDV2,TGTGCCTGTGACAGTACTGGGGGAGTTAGCTCCTGGGACACCCGACAGATGTTTTTC,CACDSTGGVSSWDTRQMFF
TRDD3,medium-sized,TRDJ1,TRDV2,TGTGCCTGTGTGCCTTTGAAGGCTGGGGGATACCCTAACACCGATAAACTCATCTTT,CACVPLKAGGYPNTDKLIF
TRDD3,medium-sized,TRDJ1,TRDV2,TGTGCCTGTGACACATTGACTGGGGGACCCGCGGTGTACACCGATAAACTCATCTTT,CACDTLTGGPAVYTDKLIF
TRDD3,few,TRDJ1,TRDV2,TGTGCCTGTGACCCACTGGGGGATTTCCACACCGATAAACTCATCTTT,CACDPLGDFHTDKLIF
TRDD3,large,TRDJ1,TRDV2,TGTGCCTGTGTTCGCCTGCACCCTGGGGGCGAGTACACCGATAAACTCATCTTT,CACVRLHPGGEYTDKLIF
TRDD3,few,TRDJ1,TRDV2,TGTGCCTGTGACACCGGGTCCCTCCGGGCTGGGGGATACGACACCGATAAACTCATCTTT,CACDTGSLRAGGYDTDKLIF
NA,medium-sized,TRDJ1,TRDV2,TGTGCCTGTGACACCGTTGATTCCCACACCGATAAACTCATCTTT,CACDTVDSHTDKLIF
TRDD3,few,TRDJ1,TRDV2,TGTGCCTGTGACACACTGGGGACCACCGCGGGTAAACTCATCTTT,CACDTLGTTAGKLIF
NA,large,TRDJ3,TRDV2,TGTGCCTGTGACACCCCTCCGACCCCCTACGTTTCGGGGGCTAATGCCTCCTGGGACACCCGACAGATGTTTTTC,CACDTPPTPYVSGANASWDTRQMFF
TRDD3,NA,TRDJ1,TRDV2,TGTGCCTGTGATTATACTGGGGGATCCGATAAACTCATCTTT,CACDYTGGSDKLIF
TRDD3,few,TRDJ1,TRDV2,TGTGCCTGTGACCCGGTACTGGGGACAACGGCCCGTCGCGATAAACTCATCTTT,CACDPVLGTTARRDKLIF
TRDD3,few,TRDJ3,TRDV2,TGTGCCTGTGACACTGTACTGGGGGATACGAGCTCCTGGGACACCCGACAGATGTTTTTC,CACDTVLGDTSSWDTRQMFF
TRDD3,NA,TRDJ3,TRDV2,TGTGCCTGTGACACCGCGACTGGGGGACTCAGCTCCTGGGACACCCGACAGATGTTTTTC,CACDTATGGLSSWDTRQMFF
TRDD3,NA,TRDJ1,TRDV2,TGTGCCTGTGATCACATTCCTAATCGGATTTCTGGGGGATACGTCACCGGTAAACTCATCTTT,CACDHIPNRISGGYVTGKLIF